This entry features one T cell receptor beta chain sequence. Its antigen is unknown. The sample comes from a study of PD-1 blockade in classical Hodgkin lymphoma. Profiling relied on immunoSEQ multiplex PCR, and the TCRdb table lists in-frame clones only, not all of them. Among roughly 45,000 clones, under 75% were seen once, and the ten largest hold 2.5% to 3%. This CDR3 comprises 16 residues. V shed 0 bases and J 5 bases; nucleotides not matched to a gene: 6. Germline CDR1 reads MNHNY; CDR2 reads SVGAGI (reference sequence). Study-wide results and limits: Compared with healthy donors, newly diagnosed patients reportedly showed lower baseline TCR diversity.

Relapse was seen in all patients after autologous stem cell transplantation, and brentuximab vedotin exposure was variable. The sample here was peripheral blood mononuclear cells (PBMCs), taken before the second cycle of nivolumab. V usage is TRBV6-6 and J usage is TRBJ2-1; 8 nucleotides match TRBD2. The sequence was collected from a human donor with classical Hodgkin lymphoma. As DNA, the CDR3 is TGTGCCAGCAGTTACTCTAGACTAGCGTTCGACAATGAGCAGTTCTTC. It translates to CASSYSRLAFDNEQFF.